The 23 T cell receptor beta chains below come from one sample, sequenced in a study of blood T cells in healthy people across ages. Together with a sample-barcoded 5' primer, a J-beta primer mix was included in a second PCR lasting about 6 to 11 cycles. TCRdb processed the 5' RACE reads anew with MiXCR; each CDR3 protein has one entry. The repertoire includes approximately 770,000 distinct CDR3 sequences, about three fifths of them detected once, and roughly 22% sits in the top ten. Material for sequencing was blood. The receptor set was obtained from a man younger than 40 in good health.

This sequence joins TRBV20-1 and TRBJ2-7, with D unclear. The V gene's germline CDR1 is DFQATT and CDR2 SNEGSKA (reference sequence). The V end lost 0 bases, the J end lost 2 bases, and 11 bases lay between the germline ends. This CDR3 comprises 14 residues. The CDR3 DNA sequence: TGCAGTGCTAGAGATCCTAGGGTGACCTACGAGCAGTACTTC. Translating it yields CSARDPRVTYEQYF.

Only a few counts were recorded for this clonotype. The chain has TRBV27 and TRBJ2-1, with D possibly matching TRBD1 (6 bases). The germline gives CDR1 MNHEY, CDR2 SMNVEV (reference sequence). Deletions cut 1 base from V and 9 bases from J, with 22 bases between. This CDR3 comprises 17 residues. In DNA form, the CDR3 reads TGTGCCAGCAGTTTATATCGGAGTCCCCGACAGGCTGGTGAGCAGTTCTTC. Translating it yields CASSLYRSPRQAGEQFF.

In its sample, this clonotype was seen a few times. The V and J genes are TRBV10-3 and TRBJ1-2; TRBD1 agrees at 7 bases. CDR3 length: 15 amino acids. Germline assignment: CDR1 ENHRY and CDR2 SYGVKD. Trimming removed 8 bases from V and 8 bases from J; junction bases left unmatched: 17. The CDR3 nucleotides read TGTGCCATCGCGGGGAGGTGGGACAGCCCGGAGGGCTACACCTTC. Protein: CAIAGRWDSPEGYTF.

The V call is TRBV4-1, the J call TRBJ2-7, with D uncertain. CDR1 is MGHRA and CDR2 is YSYEKL in the germline V gene. The CDR3 length is 12 residues. The V and J ends lost 0 bases and 6 bases respectively, with 6 bases between them. The CDR3 loop reads CASSQDGSEQYF. Here the CDR3 DNA reads TGCGCCAGCAGCCAAGATGGCAGCGAGCAGTACTTC.

This chain connects TRBV4-3 to TRBJ2-4; 13 nucleotides agree with TRBD2. The J call may not be correct, given that the DNA end is closer to TRBJ2-7. Germline lookup yields CDR1 LGHNA and CDR2 YSLEER. The CDR3 has 17 residues. The CDR3 bases are TGCGCCAGCAGCCTCGGACGACTAGCGGGAGGTCTCGGCGAGCAGTACTTC. Protein: CASSLGRLAGGLGEQYF.

The J gene is TRBJ2-3, the V gene TRBV12-3 or TRBV12-4, with TRBD1 matching 9 bases. V shed 6 bases and J 6 bases; nucleotides not matched to a gene: 7. The CDR3 contains 14 residues. Written as DNA, the CDR3 is TGTGCCAGCAGGACCGGGACAGGGAGGGATACGCAGTATTTT. It specifies CASRTGTGRDTQYF.

This clonotype came up a few times. The CDR3 region is CSAYTGVQYF. The DNA of the CDR3 is TGCAGTGCTTACACAGGGGTGCAGTACTTC. The chain links TRBV20-1 to TRBJ2-4; 7 nucleotides line up with TRBD1. V gave up 5 bases and J gave up 13 bases; unmatched junction bases: 5. Germline values: CDR1 DFQATT, CDR2 SNEGSKA (reference sequence). This CDR3 spans 10 amino acids.

The chain is built from TRBV18 and TRBJ2-1; D is possibly TRBD1 (5 bases). The CDR3 consists of 16 residues. Germline V gives CDR1 KGHSH, CDR2 LQKENI. V was pared by 5 bases and J by 1 base, with 15 bases between. CDR3 sequence: CASSSVGQGSYNEQFF. The CDR3 DNA follows: TGTGCCAGCTCATCAGTCGGTCAGGGATCCTACAATGAGCAGTTCTTC.

As DNA, the CDR3 is TGCAGTGCTAGATCGACTAGTCGCGAGGAGCAGTACTTC. Encoded protein: CSARSTSREEQYF. The chain employs TRBV20-1 and TRBJ2-7; possibly TRBD2 for D (6 bases). The germline V and J ends were trimmed by 2 bases and 7 bases, with 15 bases remaining between them. The CDR3 consists of 13 residues. The germline V gene encodes CDR1 DFQATT and CDR2 SNEGSKA (reference sequence).

The genes are TRBV13 and TRBJ1-3; no definite D call. This CDR3 region has 13 residues. The germline V and J ends were trimmed by 5 bases and 3 bases, with 8 bases remaining between them. CDR1 and CDR2 (germline): PRHDT, FYEKMQ (reference sequence). The CDR3 coding sequence is TGTGCCAGCAGCAAGGACTTTGGAAACACCATATATTTT. Amino acids: CASSKDFGNTIYF.

This clonotype was seen many times. The chain couples TRBV25-1 to TRBJ2-7; D may be TRBD2 (5 bases). Between the trimmed V and J ends, which lost 3 bases and 0 bases, there was a span of 9 bases. This CDR3 is built from 14 residues. Germline values: CDR1 MGHDK, CDR2 SYGVNS. The CDR3 nucleotides read TGTGCCAGCAGTGATCGGGGTAGCTCCTACGAGCAGTACTTC. Translating it yields CASSDRGSSYEQYF.

The chain uses TRBV12-3 or TRBV12-4 and TRBJ1-2, with 7 positions matching TRBD1. The CDR3 extends over 11 amino acids. The CDR3 nucleotides are TGTGCAACGACAGGGAACTATGGCTACACCTTC. Amino acids: CATTGNYGYTF.

The chain couples TRBV6-1 to TRBJ2-7; 7 positions match TRBD1. V gave up 4 bases and J gave up 0 bases; unmatched junction bases: 6. From germline, CDR1 is MNHNS and CDR2 SASEGT. CDR3 size: 15 residues. The CDR3 loop is CASSARQGVSYEQYF. For the CDR3, the DNA is TGTGCCAGCAGTGCAAGACAGGGTGTCTCCTACGAGCAGTACTTC.

About this clonotype: The junction differs from germline at one of its ends, possibly a read error. The CDR3 region is CAGSYTSASSYNEQFF. The DNA of the CDR3 is TGTGCCGGCAGCTACACCTCGGCCAGCTCCTACAATGAGCAGTTCTTC. J is TRBJ2-1 and V is TRBV27; D is undetermined. The CDR3 runs to 16 residues. The germline CDR1 and CDR2 sequences are MNHEY and SMNVEV (reference sequence).

This clonotype was seen a single time. V usage is TRBV27 and J usage is TRBJ2-3; no clear D. Germline V CDR1 and CDR2: MNHEY, SMNVEV (reference sequence). V gave up 7 bases and J gave up 7 bases, with 30 bases separating them. The CDR3 has 18 amino acids. The CDR3 DNA follows: TGTGCCAGCACCAAGATCCCTGTGTTACAGCCGGGTATGCATACGCAGTATTTT. Its protein product is CASTKIPVLQPGMHTQYF.

V is TRBV5-1 and J is TRBJ2-3; 9 bases agree with TRBD2. Germline lookup yields CDR1 SGHRS and CDR2 YFSETQ. CDR3 size: 17 residues. Trimming took 6 bases from V and 0 from J; bases not matched to a gene: 11. This CDR3 is CASKERASGVSTDTQYF. The CDR3 bases are TGCGCCAGCAAGGAAAGGGCTAGCGGGGTGAGCACAGATACGCAGTATTTT.

The chain is built from TRBV3-1 and TRBJ2-7; the match to TRBD2 covers 7 bases. The V gene's germline CDR1 is LGHDT and CDR2 YNNKEL (reference sequence). The V and J ends lost 6 bases and 4 bases, in that order; junction bases with no gene match: 12. The CDR3 covers 15 residues. The CDR3 bases are TGTGCCAGCAGTAACACCGCTGGGGGGGGATACGAGCAGTACTTC. Amino acids: CASSNTAGGGYEQYF.

The V and J genes are TRBV10-3 and TRBJ2-5; D unresolved. The DNA end favors TRBJ2-7, so the J call may be wrong. The CDR3 is 16 residues long. Germline V gives CDR1 ENHRY, CDR2 SYGVKD. The CDR3 nucleotides read TGTGCCATCAGTGTATCGGTGGCCCCGGCGAGGAGCGAGCAGTACTTC. This codes for CAISVSVAPARSEQYF.

This clonotype appeared a few times. This CDR3 is CASSFQGGADTQYF. DNA of the CDR3: TGTGCCAGCAGTTTTCAGGGGGGGGCAGATACGCAGTATTTT. The genes are TRBV12-3 or TRBV12-4 and TRBJ2-3; D tentatively fits TRBD1 or TRBD2 (7 bases each). The CDR3 consists of 14 residues. V lost 3 bases and J lost 4, with 11 bases in between.

This rearrangement joins TRBV20-1 to TRBJ2-1; 8 positions match TRBD2. Per germline, CDR1 DFQATT and CDR2 SNEGSKA (reference sequence). CDR3 length: 15 amino acids. V lost 4 bases to trimming and J lost 7 bases; unmatched junction nucleotides: 12. Here the CDR3 DNA reads TGCAGTGCTAAAAGCGGGAGAAGTTTTTGGAATGAGCAGTTCTTC. It specifies CSAKSGRSFWNEQFF.

V gene TRBV27 combines with J gene TRBJ1-6; unclear D gene. V shed 2 bases and J shed 10 bases, with 9 bases lying between them. In germline, CDR1 is MNHEY, CDR2 SMNVEV (reference sequence). The CDR3 is made up of 13 amino acids. The CDR3 spells CASSLKLQSPLHF. In nucleotides, the CDR3 is TGTGCCAGCAGTTTAAAGCTCCAATCACCCCTCCACTTT.

This chain joins TRBV27 and TRBJ2-7; D remains ambiguous. This CDR3 is 12 amino acids long. V shed 5 bases and J shed 5 bases, with 10 bases lying between them. Germline values: CDR1 MNHEY, CDR2 SMNVEV (reference sequence). The chain's CDR3 is CASSGILNEQYF. CDR3 DNA: TGTGCCAGCAGTGGGATCCTGAACGAGCAGTACTTC.

The gene calls are TRBV3-1 and TRBJ2-6; D ambiguous. The CDR3 is 16 residues long. V was trimmed by 2 bases and J by 1 base, leaving 9 bases between them. The germline gives CDR1 LGHDT, CDR2 YNNKEL (reference sequence). The CDR3 nucleotides read TGTGCCAGCAGCCAACCTCTCGGATCTGGGGCCAACGTCCTGACTTTC. This translates into CASSQPLGSGANVLTF. Full variable domain (outside the CDR3, taken from reference TRBV3-1 and TRBJ2-6): DTAVSQTPKYLVTQMGNDKSIKCEQNLGHDTMYWYKQDSKKFLKIMFSYNNKELIINETVPNRFSPKSPDKAHLNLHINSLELGDSAVYFCASSQPLGSGANVLTFGAGSRLTVL.